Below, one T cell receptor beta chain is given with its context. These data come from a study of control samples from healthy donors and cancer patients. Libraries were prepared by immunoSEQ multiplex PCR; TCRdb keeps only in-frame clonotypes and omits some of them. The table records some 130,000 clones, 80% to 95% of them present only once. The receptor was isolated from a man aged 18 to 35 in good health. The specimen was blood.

This chain's CDR3 is CASSLDDGIQETQYF. CDR3 sequence (DNA): TGTGCCAGCAGCTTAGACGATGGCATTCAAGAGACCCAGTACTTC. This chain links TRBV11-1 with TRBJ2-5; unclear D gene. The V gene's germline CDR1 is SGHAT and CDR2 FQDESV (reference sequence). The germline V and J ends were trimmed by 1 base and 2 bases, with 11 bases remaining between them. CDR3 size: 15 residues.